These T cell receptor beta chains were read from a single sample in a study of sequential checkpoint blockade in melanoma. Sequenced by immunoSEQ multiplex PCR; TCRdb stores in-frame clones only, minus some. This sample has about 7,000 clones, with over 25% found just once. This sample comprised tumor tissue (inferred from file names), obtained from a patient given nivolumab and ipilimumab in sequence. Receptors originate from a human donor with melanoma. Both conserved end residues are part of each CDR3. The D gene is left open where the match is weak. Part of the rows lack a size; the others show once, few, many or a class for expanded clones.

V: TRBV11-3
size: .
J: TRBJ2-2
D: TRBD2
CDR3: CASSPRGLAGAGELFF
DNA: TGTGCCAGCAGCCCGAGGGGTCTAGCGGGAGCGGGGGAGCTGTTTTTT

V: TRBV10-2
size: few
J: TRBJ1-2
D: TRBD1
CDR3: CASSYLRDRLAYGYTF
DNA: TGCGCCAGCAGTTACCTCCGGGACAGGTTGGCCTATGGCTACACCTTC

V: TRBV29-1
size: .
J: TRBJ1-2
D: .
CDR3: CSVELNDVHGYTF
DNA: TGCAGCGTTGAACTAAACGACGTCCATGGCTACACCTTC

V: TRBV11-3
size: few
J: TRBJ2-1
D: TRBD2
CDR3: CASSLVGGRVFRPYNEQFF
DNA: TGTGCCAGCAGCTTAGTCGGCGGGAGGGTCTTCCGGCCGTACAATGAGCAGTTCTTC

V: TRBV9
size: many
J: TRBJ2-3
D: .
CDR3: CASSVAWGRADTQYF
DNA: TGTGCCAGCAGCGTAGCATGGGGCCGGGCAGATACGCAGTATTTT

V: TRBV19
size: .
J: TRBJ1-5
D: .
CDR3: CASTTSGGQVSNQPQHF
DNA: TGTGCCAGTACCACTTCTGGGGGGCAGGTTAGCAATCAGCCCCAGCATTTT

V: TRBV11-3
size: many
J: TRBJ2-5
D: TRBD2
CDR3: CASSPFSGSGETQYF
DNA: TGTGCCAGCAGCCCGTTTAGCGGGAGCGGGGAGACCCAGTACTTC

V: TRBV5-1
size: .
J: TRBJ2-3
D: TRBD2
CDR3: CASSLLPLAGAGTDTQYF
DNA: TGCGCCAGCAGCTTGCTTCCTCTAGCGGGAGCGGGCACAGATACGCAGTATTTT

V: TRBV5-1
size: .
J: TRBJ2-7
D: TRBD2
CDR3: CASSSLSGVNYEQYF
DNA: TGCGCCAGCAGCTCCCTGAGCGGGGTTAACTACGAGCAGTACTTC

V: TRBV11-3
size: .
J: TRBJ2-2
D: TRBD1
CDR3: CASSLGGQGSGGELFF
DNA: TGTGCCAGCAGCTTAGGAGGACAGGGGTCAGGCGGGGAGCTGTTTTTT

V: TRBV30
size: .
J: TRBJ1-3
D: .
CDR3: CAWGGSGNTIYF
DNA: TGTGCCTGGGGCGGGTCTGGAAACACCATATATTTT